One and the same sample provided the 15 T cell receptor beta chains below, sequenced in a study of blood T cell repertoires in COVID-19. The table came from immunoSEQ multiplex PCR; TCRdb's copy has only in-frame clones and leaves some out. The sample yields more than 95,000 clones, roughly 80% seen once. The source material was peripheral blood. The source is a human donor in a cohort sampled during active COVID-19.

The chain carries TRBV9 and TRBJ2-3, with TRBD2 matching over 11 bases. Losses at the gene ends were 0 bases for V and 10 bases for J; bases not matched to a gene: 10. Germline loops: CDR1 SGDLS, CDR2 YYNGEE. The CDR3 is 16 residues long. CDR3: CASSVGLAGGPISQYF. In nucleotides, the CDR3 is TGTGCCAGCAGCGTAGGCCTAGCGGGGGGACCCATTTCGCAGTATTTT.

The V and J genes are TRBV20-1 and TRBJ1-1; no definite D call. This CDR3 is built from 10 residues. V was clipped by 2 bases and J by 12 bases, with 10 bases between them. Germline V gives CDR1 DFQATT, CDR2 SNEGSKA (reference sequence). The CDR3 nucleotides read TGCAGTGCTAGAAAGCCCCCAACTTTCTTT. It translates to CSARKPPTFF.

A word on this clone: A read error may produce the germline difference seen at one junction end. The chain is built from TRBV9 and TRBJ2-1; D perhaps matches TRBD2 (5 bases). The CDR3 loop spans 12 amino acids. Germline CDR1 is SGDLS and CDR2 is YYNGEE. CDR3 DNA sequence: TGTGCCAGCAGCGTAGGGGAGACGAGGTGTGTCTTC. This codes for CASSVGETRCVF.

The V call is TRBV9, the J call TRBJ1-1; 7 positions agree with TRBD1. Losses at the gene ends were 3 bases for V and 0 bases for J; bases not matched to a gene: 5. CDR1 and CDR2 (germline): SGDLS, YYNGEE. This CDR3 spans 15 amino acids. CDR3 bases: TGTGCCAGCAGCGGGGGGACAGTTATGAACACTGAAGCTTTCTTT. This codes for CASSGGTVMNTEAFF.

By proportion, this clone is medium-sized (0.01 to 0.1%). This chain uses TRBV5-1 with TRBJ1-2, with D possibly TRBD1 on 6 matching bases. The length of the CDR3 is 13 residues. Germline V lookup: CDR1 SGHRS, CDR2 YFSETQ. V lost 6 bases and J 4 bases, leaving 13 bases between the germline ends. In nucleotides, the CDR3 is TGCGCCAGCACCCCAGGGGTCGGCTATGGCTACACCTTC. Translated: CASTPGVGYGYTF. Together with reference TRBV5-1 and TRBJ1-2, the CDR3 gives the full variable domain: KAGVTQTPRYLIKTRGQQVTLSCSPISGHRSVSWYQQTPGQGLQFLFEYFSETQRNKGNFPGRFSGRQFSNSRSEMNVSTLELGDSALYLCASTPGVGYGYTFGSGTRLTVV.

The chain joins TRBV4-2 to TRBJ2-1, with D maybe TRBD1 (5 bases). Germline CDR1 LGHNA, CDR2 YNFKEQ. CDR3 length equals 14 residues. The V gene lost 2 bases and the J gene lost 2 bases, with 7 bases spanning the gap. CDR3 residues: CASSQQGAYNEQFF. The DNA of the CDR3 is TGTGCCAGCAGCCAACAAGGGGCCTACAATGAGCAGTTCTTC.

The chain recombines TRBV3-1 (or the pseudogene TRBV3-2) with TRBJ1-6, with TRBD1 identical over 8 bases. This CDR3 contains 17 residues. CDR1 and CDR2 from the germline V gene are LGHDT and YNNKEL (reference sequence). V lost 3 bases, J lost 8 bases, and 12 bases stayed unmatched. CDR3 in amino acids: CASSHYDADRGYSPLHF. The CDR3 DNA follows: TGTGCCAGCAGCCATTATGATGCCGACAGGGGTTATTCACCCCTCCACTTT.

The chain recombines TRBV19 with TRBJ1-1, with D perhaps matching TRBD1 (5 bases). The CDR3 is 12 amino acids. CDR1 and CDR2 from the germline V gene are LNHDA and SQIVND (reference sequence). Between the trimmed V and J ends, which lost 3 bases and 11 bases, there was a span of 13 bases. The CDR3 spells CASSIGGIGAFF. CDR3 DNA sequence: TGTGCCAGTAGTATTGGGGGGATAGGGGCTTTCTTT.

V gene TRBV28 combines with J gene TRBJ1-5, with TRBD1 as a possible D gene (6 bases). This CDR3 contains 15 residues. Germline V CDR1 and CDR2: MDHEN, SYDVKM. The V and J ends lost 2 bases and 0 bases respectively, with 8 bases between them. CDR3 in amino acids: CASSLGQSSNQPQHF. The CDR3, as DNA: TGTGCCAGCAGTTTAGGACAGAGTAGCAATCAGCCCCAGCATTTT. The variable domain in full, completed from reference TRBV28 and TRBJ1-5, reads DVKVTQSSRYLVKRTGEKVFLECVQDMDHENMFWYRQDPGLGLRLIYFSYDVKMKEKGDIPEGYSVSREKKERFSLILESASTNQTSMYLCASSLGQSSNQPQHFGDGTRLSIL.

This chain uses TRBV19 with TRBJ1-2, with TRBD1 identical over 10 bases. J lost 6 bases, V lost 6 bases, and 7 bases had no gene match. Germline CDR1 is LNHDA and CDR2 is SQIVND (reference sequence). The length of the CDR3 is 14 residues. For the CDR3, the DNA is TGTGCCAGTAGCACCTCCGGGACAGGGGATGGCTACACCTTC. This gives the protein CASSTSGTGDGYTF.

The rearrangement uses TRBV11-1 and TRBJ2-7; no clear D gene. Germline values: CDR1 SGHAT, CDR2 FQDESV (reference sequence). The CDR3 has 16 residues. V lost 4 bases, J lost 0 bases, and 16 bases lay in between. The CDR3 DNA reads TGTGCCAGCAGCTCCGCCAGTCGGGTGGGCTCCTACGAGCAGTACTTC. Translated, it gives CASSSASRVGSYEQYF.

The J gene is TRBJ1-4, the V gene TRBV11-2; D is uncertain. Germline values: CDR1 SGHAT, CDR2 FQNNGV. V gave up 5 bases and J gave up 2 bases, with 12 bases separating them. This CDR3 comprises 15 residues. CDR3 sequence reads: CASSPLFGTNEKLFF. The CDR3, as DNA: TGTGCCAGCAGCCCTTTATTCGGGACTAATGAAAAACTGTTTTTT. Supplemented by reference TRBV11-2 and TRBJ1-4, the full variable domain reads EAGVAQSPRYKIIEKRQSVAFWCNPISGHATLYWYQQILGQGPKLLIQFQNNGVVDDSQLPKDRFSAERLKGVDSTLKIQPAKLEDSAVYLCASSPLFGTNEKLFFGSGTQLSVL.

The CDR3 protein is CASSHLLNTGELFF. CDR3 bases: TGTGCCAGCAGTCATTTACTTAACACCGGGGAGCTGTTTTTT. This rearrangement joins TRBV6-2 or TRBV6-3 to TRBJ2-2; no firm D call. V lost 5 bases and J 2 bases, leaving 9 bases between the germline ends. Germline CDR1 is MNHEY and CDR2 is SVGEGT. The CDR3 spans 14 residues.

This clone showed up just once. The J gene is TRBJ2-2, the V gene TRBV7-2; D ambiguous. V shed 1 base and J shed 1 base, with 7 bases lying between them. Germline CDR1 SGHTA, CDR2 FQGNSA. The CDR3 sequence is 15 residues long. The CDR3 here is CASSLDTKNTGELFF. The CDR3 nucleotides are TGTGCCAGCAGCTTAGACACCAAGAACACCGGGGAGCTGTTTTTT.

This clone was counted a few times. V usage is TRBV18 and J usage is TRBJ1-2; no firm D call. Germline lookup yields CDR1 KGHSH and CDR2 LQKENI. The CDR3 covers 14 residues. V was shortened by 5 bases and J by 4 bases, with 14 bases between the two germline ends. The CDR3 DNA reads as TGTGCCAGCTCATCTGACAACCGGGGCTATGGCTACACCTTC. Translating it yields CASSSDNRGYGYTF.